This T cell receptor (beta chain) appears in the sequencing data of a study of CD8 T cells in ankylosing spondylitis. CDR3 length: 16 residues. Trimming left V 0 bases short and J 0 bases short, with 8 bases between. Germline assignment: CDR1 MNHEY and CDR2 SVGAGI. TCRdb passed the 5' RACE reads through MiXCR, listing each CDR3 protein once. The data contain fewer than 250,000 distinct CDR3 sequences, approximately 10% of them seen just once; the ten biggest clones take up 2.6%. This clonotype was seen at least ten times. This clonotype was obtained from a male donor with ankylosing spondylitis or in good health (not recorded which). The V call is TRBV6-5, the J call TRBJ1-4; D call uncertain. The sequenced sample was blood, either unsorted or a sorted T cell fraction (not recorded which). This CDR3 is CASSYSKSSTNEKLFF. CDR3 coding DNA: TGTGCCAGCAGTTACTCGAAGTCGTCAACTAATGAAAAACTGTTTTTT.